This is a list of T cell receptor beta chains from one sample in a study of T cells after posttransplantation cyclophosphamide. Measured with immunoSEQ multiplex PCR; TCRdb has only the in-frame clones, and not every one. The sample yields tens of thousands of clones, about 92% seen once. Sample: PBMCs, taken less than 70 days after allogeneic stem cell transplant with posttransplant cyclophosphamide. These receptors all stem from a male patient aged 60 to 75 who received an allogeneic stem cell transplant from a related donor and was CMV-positive. The graft donor may have contributed some T cells. CDR3s include the opening cysteine and the closing phenylalanine or tryptophan. A D gene is named only where the DNA matches it firmly. Size is omitted from some rows. Given values are once, few, many or a class for expanded clones.

>-|TRBJ1-2|-|TRBV6-1
CASSESGDSYGYTF
TGTGCCAGCAGTGAATCGGGAGACAGCTATGGCTACACCTTC
>-|TRBJ1-2|-|TRBV25-1
CASSGYGAGEHGYTF
TGTGCCAGCAGTGGCTACGGGGCAGGGGAGCATGGCTACACCTTC
>-|TRBJ1-2|-|TRBV7-8
CASKFRGSNYGYTF
TGTGCCAGTAAATTCAGGGGAAGTAACTATGGCTACACCTTC
>-|TRBJ2-3|-|TRBV7-9
CASSLGGAPSLPDTQYF
TGTGCCAGCAGCTTGGGCGGGGCCCCTAGCTTGCCGGATACGCAGTATTTT
>-|TRBJ1-1|-|TRBV5-1
CASSSTGNTEAFF
TGCGCCAGCAGCTCCACAGGGAACACTGAAGCTTTCTTT
>-|TRBJ1-1|-|TRBV10-3
CAIRESRNTEAFF
TGTGCCATCAGGGAGTCGCGGAACACTGAAGCTTTCTTT
>-|TRBJ2-7|TRBD2|TRBV27
CASSPTSGGYEQYF
TGTGCCAGCAGCCCGACTAGCGGGGGGTACGAGCAGTACTTC
>-|TRBJ1-2|TRBD1|TRBV9
CASSVGQGTYGYTF
TGTGCCAGCAGCGTAGGACAGGGCACATATGGCTACACCTTC
>-|TRBJ1-2|TRBD1|TRBV19
CASSSNFPTGGEGDYGYTF
TGTGCCAGTAGTTCAAACTTCCCGACAGGGGGTGAGGGAGACTATGGCTACACCTTC
>-|TRBJ2-1|TRBD2|TRBV5-6
CASSLVRLAGYNEQFF
TGTGCCAGCAGCTTGGTACGGCTAGCGGGCTACAATGAGCAGTTCTTC
>-|TRBJ1-2|TRBD1|TRBV7-9
CASSSFLPGQGAYGYTF
TGTGCCAGCAGCTCCTTTCTACCGGGACAGGGGGCATATGGCTACACCTTC
>-|TRBJ2-2|TRBD2|TRBV4-1
CASSGAGVGTGELFF
TGCGCCAGCAGCGGGGCGGGGGTAGGCACCGGGGAGCTGTTTTTT
>-|TRBJ1-2|-|TRBV2
CASSELGGADYGYTF
TGTGCCAGCAGTGAGCTGGGCGGGGCTGACTATGGCTACACCTTC
>-|TRBJ2-3|TRBD1|TRBV11-3
CASSAGTGGPPSTDTQYF
TGTGCCAGCAGCGCCGGGACAGGGGGTCCTCCTAGCACAGATACGCAGTATTTT
>-|TRBJ1-2|-|TRBV19
CASSIQAGDGVNYGYTF
TGTGCCAGTAGTATTCAGGCGGGGGACGGGGTCAACTATGGCTACACCTTC
>-|TRBJ1-4|-|TRBV5-1
CASRGEEKLFF
TGCGCCAGCCGGGGGGAGGAAAAACTGTTTTTT
>-|TRBJ1-1|TRBD1|TRBV19
CASSPFAPTGIRNTEAFF
TGTGCCAGTAGTCCATTCGCTCCGACAGGGATCAGGAACACTGAAGCTTTCTTT
>-|TRBJ1-1|-|TRBV19
CASSRGGSNTEAFF
TGTGCCAGTAGTAGAGGGGGTTCCAACACTGAAGCTTTCTTT
>-|TRBJ2-2|-|TRBV6-6
CASSPRGANGELFF
TGTGCCAGCAGTCCGCGAGGAGCGAACGGGGAGCTGTTTTTT
>few|TRBJ2-3|-|TRBV2
CASSFLALGNTQYF
TGTGCCAGCAGTTTCCTAGCCCTCGGCAATACGCAGTATTTT
>-|TRBJ1-1|TRBD1|TRBV7-9
CASSLGQLNTEAFF
TGTGCCAGCAGCTTGGGACAGCTGAACACTGAAGCTTTCTTT
>-|TRBJ2-5|TRBD2|TRBV7-6
CASSLAGGMYQETQYF
TGTGCCAGCAGCTTAGCGGGGGGGATGTACCAAGAGACCCAGTACTTC
>-|TRBJ2-3|-|TRBV29-1
CSVETGWGADTQYF
TGCAGCGTTGAAACCGGGTGGGGGGCAGATACGCAGTATTTT
>-|TRBJ1-1|-|TRBV20-1
CSARDEKAFF
TGCAGCGCTAGAGACGAGAAAGCTTTCTTT
>-|TRBJ1-2|-|TRBV5-4
CASRKQGGYGYTF
TGTGCCAGCAGGAAACAGGGTGGCTATGGCTACACCTTC
>-|TRBJ2-1|TRBD2|TRBV9
CASSVGAGGPLYEQFF
TGTGCCAGCAGCGTAGGAGCGGGGGGGCCTTTATATGAGCAGTTCTTC
>-|TRBJ2-1|TRBD2|TRBV11-3
CASSRAGGPGEQFF
TGTGCCAGCAGCCGCGCGGGGGGGCCCGGTGAGCAGTTCTTC
>once|TRBJ1-1|TRBD1|TRBV7-8
CASSLFSTGGLEAFF
TGTGCCAGCAGCTTATTCTCCACAGGGGGGTTAGAAGCTTTCTTT
>-|TRBJ2-3|TRBD2|TRBV25-1
CASSGTSGTDTQYF
TGTGCCAGCAGTGGGACTAGCGGAACAGATACGCAGTATTTT
>-|TRBJ2-3|TRBD2|TRBV5-1
CASSFGLAGASTDTQYF
TGCGCCAGCAGCTTCGGACTAGCGGGGGCCAGCACAGATACGCAGTATTTT
>-|TRBJ2-6|-|TRBV7-2
CASSRQGTPGANVLTF
TGTGCCAGCAGCCGCCAGGGAACCCCTGGGGCCAACGTCCTGACTTTC
>-|TRBJ2-2|-|TRBV5-4
CASSLELRTGTGELFF
TGTGCCAGCAGCTTGGAGCTACGAACGGGGACCGGGGAGCTGTTTTTT
>-|TRBJ2-1|-|TRBV2
CASPWGPPAYNEQFF
TGTGCCAGTCCCTGGGGGCCCCCGGCCTACAATGAGCAGTTCTTC
>-|TRBJ2-1|TRBD1|TRBV19
CASSLTGGAYNEQFF
TGTGCCAGTAGTCTGACAGGGGGTGCCTACAATGAGCAGTTCTTC
>-|TRBJ2-7|-|TRBV30
CAWSGGVGYEQYF
TGTGCCTGGAGTGGAGGCGTAGGCTACGAGCAGTACTTC
>-|TRBJ1-3|TRBD1|TRBV4-1
CASSQGGQGTISGNTIYF
TGCGCCAGCAGCCAAGGCGGACAGGGGACGATCTCTGGAAACACCATATATTTT
>-|TRBJ2-7|TRBD1|TRBV28
CASLTGGSSYEQYF
TGTGCCAGCTTGACAGGGGGAAGCTCCTACGAGCAGTACTTC
>once|TRBJ1-4|-|TRBV5-1
CASSLRDRGASTNEKLFF
TGCGCCAGCAGCTTGCGGGATCGGGGGGCATCAACTAATGAAAAACTGTTTTTT
>few|TRBJ1-2|-|TRBV5-8
CASSLTGFYGYTF
TGTGCCAGCAGCTTGACAGGGTTCTATGGCTACACCTTC
>-|TRBJ1-2|-|TRBV19
CASSTTPGGGYTF
TGTGCCAGCTCGACGACGCCCGGCGGGGGCTACACCTTC
>-|TRBJ2-5|TRBD2|TRBV27
CASRTGAGRETQYF
TGTGCCAGCAGAACAGGAGCGGGGCGGGAGACCCAGTACTTC
>once|TRBJ1-2|TRBD1|TRBV19
CASSVSGQGVNYGYTF
TGTGCCAGTAGTGTCTCGGGACAGGGGGTAAACTATGGCTACACCTTC
>-|TRBJ2-1|-|TRBV27
CASSLNSYNEQFF
TGTGCCAGCAGTTTAAACAGCTACAATGAGCAGTTCTTC
>-|TRBJ2-3|-|TRBV5-1
CASSLDPGGTDTQYF
TGCGCCAGCAGCTTGGATCCCGGTGGCACAGATACGCAGTATTTT
>-|TRBJ1-1|-|TRBV6-6
CASRAGGAAEAFF
TGTGCCAGCAGGGCCGGGGGGGCTGCTGAAGCTTTCTTT
>-|TRBJ2-5|TRBD2|TRBV7-2
CASSKGGTSGGSGSETQYF
TGTGCCAGCAGCAAAGGAGGGACTAGCGGGGGCTCCGGGTCAGAGACCCAGTACTTC
>once|TRBJ2-1|-|TRBV6-6
CASSYIREQFF
TGTGCCAGCAGTTACATCCGTGAGCAGTTCTTC
>-|TRBJ2-5|TRBD2|TRBV2
CASSDWLAGDRSYF
TGTGCCAGCAGTGATTGGCTAGCGGGGGACCGGTCGTACTTC